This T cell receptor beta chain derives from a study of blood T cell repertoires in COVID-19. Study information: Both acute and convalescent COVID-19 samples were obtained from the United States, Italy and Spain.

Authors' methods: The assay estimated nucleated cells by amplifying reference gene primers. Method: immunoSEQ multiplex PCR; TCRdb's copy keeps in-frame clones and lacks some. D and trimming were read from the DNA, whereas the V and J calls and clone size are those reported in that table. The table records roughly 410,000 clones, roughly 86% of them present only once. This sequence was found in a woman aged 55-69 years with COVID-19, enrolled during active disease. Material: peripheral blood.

DNA for the CDR3: TGCGCCAGCAGCCAATACAATGAGCAGTTCTTC. Translation: CASSQYNEQFF. The chain is built from TRBV5-1 and TRBJ2-1; D uncertain. Trimming stripped 4 bases from V and 4 bases from J, with 3 bases between. This CDR3 has 11 amino acids. CDR1 and CDR2 (germline): SGHRS, YFSETQ.